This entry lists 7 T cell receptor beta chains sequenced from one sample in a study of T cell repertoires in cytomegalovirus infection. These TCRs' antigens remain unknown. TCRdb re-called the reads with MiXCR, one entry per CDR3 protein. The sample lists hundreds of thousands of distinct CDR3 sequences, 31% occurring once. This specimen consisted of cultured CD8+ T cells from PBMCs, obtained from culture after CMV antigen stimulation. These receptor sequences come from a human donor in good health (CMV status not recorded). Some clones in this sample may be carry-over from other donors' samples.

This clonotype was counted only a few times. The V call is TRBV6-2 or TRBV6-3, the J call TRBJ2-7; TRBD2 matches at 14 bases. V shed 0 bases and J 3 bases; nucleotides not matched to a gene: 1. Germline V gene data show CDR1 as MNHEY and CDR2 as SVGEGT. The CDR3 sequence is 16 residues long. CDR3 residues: CASSYSGLAGDYEQYV. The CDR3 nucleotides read TGTGCCAGCAGTTACTCGGGACTAGCGGGGGACTACGAGCAGTACGTC.

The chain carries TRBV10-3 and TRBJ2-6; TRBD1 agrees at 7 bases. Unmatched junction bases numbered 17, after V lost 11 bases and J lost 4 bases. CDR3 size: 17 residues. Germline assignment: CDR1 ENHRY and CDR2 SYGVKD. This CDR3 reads CAVSLALGGSGANVLTF. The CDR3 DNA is TGTGCCGTCTCATTGGCCTTAGGGGGCTCCGGGGCCAACGTCCTGACTTTC.

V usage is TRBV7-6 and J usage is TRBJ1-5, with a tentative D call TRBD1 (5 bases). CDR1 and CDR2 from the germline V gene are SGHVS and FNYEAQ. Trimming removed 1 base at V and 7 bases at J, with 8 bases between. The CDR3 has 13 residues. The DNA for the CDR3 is TGTGCCAGCAGCTTAGGACAGATGCAGCCCCAGCATTTT. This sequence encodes CASSLGQMQPQHF. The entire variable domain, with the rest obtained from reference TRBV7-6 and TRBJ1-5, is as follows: GAGVSQSPRYKVTKRGQDVALRCDPISGHVSLYWYRQALGQGPEFLTYFNYEAQQDKSGLPNDRFSAERPEGSISTLTIQRTEQRDSAMYRCASSLGQMQPQHFGDGTRLSIL.

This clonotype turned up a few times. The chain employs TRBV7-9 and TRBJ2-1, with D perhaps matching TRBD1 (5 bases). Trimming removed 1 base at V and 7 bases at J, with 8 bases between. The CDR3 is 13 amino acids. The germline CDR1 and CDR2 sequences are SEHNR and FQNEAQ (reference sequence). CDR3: CASSLETDNEQFF. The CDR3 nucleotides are TGTGCCAGCAGCTTAGAGACAGATAATGAGCAGTTCTTC.

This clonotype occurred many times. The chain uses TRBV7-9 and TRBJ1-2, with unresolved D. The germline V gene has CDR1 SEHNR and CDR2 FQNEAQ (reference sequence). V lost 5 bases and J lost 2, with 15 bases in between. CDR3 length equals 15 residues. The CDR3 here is CASSLEGGWNYGYTF. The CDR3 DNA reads TGTGCCAGCAGCCTAGAAGGAGGGTGGAACTATGGCTACACCTTC.

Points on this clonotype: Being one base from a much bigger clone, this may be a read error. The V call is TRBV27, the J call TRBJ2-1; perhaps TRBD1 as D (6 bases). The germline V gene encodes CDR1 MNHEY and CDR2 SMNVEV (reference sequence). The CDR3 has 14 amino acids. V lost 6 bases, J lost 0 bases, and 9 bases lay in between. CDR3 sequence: CASRVGGSYNEQFF. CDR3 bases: TGTGCCAGCAGGGTAGGGGGCTCCTACAATGAGCAGTTCTTC.

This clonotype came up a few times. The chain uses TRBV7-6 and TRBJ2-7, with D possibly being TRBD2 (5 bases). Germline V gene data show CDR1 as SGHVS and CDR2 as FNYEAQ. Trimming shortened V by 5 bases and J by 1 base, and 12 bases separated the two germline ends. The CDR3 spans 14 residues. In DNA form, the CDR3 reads TGTGCCAGCAGCCCGAGGACTGAATCCTACGAGCAGTACTTC. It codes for CASSPRTESYEQYF.